The 20 T cell receptor beta chains given below trace back to one sample, sequenced in a study of T-cell memory formation after mild COVID-19. Using its own MiXCR run on the 5' RACE reads, TCRdb lists one record per CDR3 protein. The sample contains roughly 250,000 distinct CDR3 sequences, 16% of which appear only once. Material for sequencing was PBMCs or a T cell subset sorted from them (not recorded which). These receptors all stem from a man aged 18 to 30 who had mild COVID-19 (a few samples of this study predate the infection). Cell type and time point are not known.

The chain joins TRBV7-8 to TRBJ2-3, with D unresolved. Trimming pared 1 base from V and 7 bases from J, leaving 12 bases between. The germline V gene encodes CDR1 SGHVS and CDR2 FQNEAQ. The length of the CDR3 is 14 residues. The CDR3 nucleotides are TGTGCCAGCAGCTTAGTTTCCAGGCCCCATACGCAGTATTTT. It translates to CASSLVSRPHTQYF.

The genes are TRBV24-1 and TRBJ2-1, with 8 bases lining up with TRBD1. V lost 5 bases, J lost 5 bases, and 10 bases stayed unmatched. Per germline, CDR1 KGHDR and CDR2 SFDVKD. This CDR3 has 16 amino acids. The CDR3 DNA reads as TGTGCCACCAGTGGCGCTACAGGGGGATGGGACAATGAGCAGTTCTTC. It yields the protein CATSGATGGWDNEQFF.

This rearrangement joins TRBV2 to TRBJ2-7; D gene uncertain. The CDR3 is made up of 12 amino acids. The ends were cut back, 6 bases at V and 2 bases at J, with 8 bases in the middle. Looked up from germline, CDR1 is SNHLY and CDR2 is FYNNEI. The DNA of the CDR3 is TGTGCCAGCAGGATGGTCGCCTACGAGCAGTACTTC. Translating gives CASRMVAYEQYF.

In this sample, this clonotype turned up a few times. The chain has TRBV20-1 and TRBJ2-5, with D hard to call. V shed 0 bases and J shed 4 bases, with 3 bases lying between them. The germline CDR1 and CDR2 sequences are DFQATT and SNEGSKA (reference sequence). This CDR3 comprises 11 residues. The CDR3 loop reads CSARDLETQYF. Written as DNA, the CDR3 is TGCAGTGCTAGAGATTTAGAGACCCAGTACTTC.

This clonotype was counted only a few times. V is TRBV3-1 and J is TRBJ1-2; no reliable D call. The CDR3 loop spans 13 amino acids. Trimming took 0 bases from V and 3 from J, leaving 5 bases between them. Germline V gene sequence: CDR1 LGHDT, CDR2 YNNKEL (reference sequence). The CDR3 spells CASSQDGDYGYTF. Written as DNA, the CDR3 is TGTGCCAGCAGCCAAGATGGAGACTATGGCTACACCTTC.

This clonotype was found many times. This chain links TRBV5-1 with TRBJ1-2; D call uncertain. CDR1 is SGHRS and CDR2 is YFSETQ in the germline V gene. The CDR3 length is 15 residues. V was trimmed by 0 bases and J by 1 base, leaving 10 bases between them. CDR3 in amino acids: CASSLEAGLNYGYTF. The CDR3 DNA follows: TGCGCCAGCAGCTTGGAAGCCGGGCTTAACTATGGCTACACCTTC.

The rearrangement uses TRBV10-2 and TRBJ2-7, with TRBD1 identical over 7 bases. The CDR3 runs to 15 residues. CDR1 WSHSY and CDR2 SAAADI come from the germline V gene. Trimming removed 4 bases from V and 3 bases from J; junction bases left unmatched: 9. The DNA of the CDR3 is TGCGCCAGCAGTGTAACAGGGGCCCCCATCTACGAGCAGTACTTC. It translates to CASSVTGAPIYEQYF.

This clonotype has just a few counts. This chain uses TRBV20-1 with TRBJ2-2; 8 bases fit TRBD1. The CDR3 spans 14 residues. V lost 7 bases and J lost 1; bases outside the gene matches: 5. Germline CDR1 reads DFQATT; CDR2 reads SNEGSKA (reference sequence). The CDR3 DNA is TGCAGTGTTCAAGGACAGGGGAACACCGGGGAGCTGTTTTTT. Its translation: CSVQGQGNTGELFF.

This clonotype was counted a few times. V usage is TRBV5-1 and J usage is TRBJ2-7; D remains ambiguous. CDR1 is SGHRS, CDR2 YFSETQ, per germline. The CDR3 runs 11 residues. The V and J ends lost 4 bases and 7 bases respectively, with 9 bases between them. CDR3 sequence: CASSGEGEQYF. CDR3 nucleotide sequence: TGCGCCAGCAGCGGGGAAGGGGAGCAGTACTTC.

This clonotype was seen many times. The rearrangement links TRBV10-2 to TRBJ2-3; tentatively, D is TRBD1 or TRBD2 (6 bases each). The CDR3 spans 14 residues. Germline V gene data show CDR1 as WSHSY and CDR2 as SAAADI. V lost 3 bases and J lost 2, with 9 bases in between. The CDR3 region is CASSDWGATDTQYF. The CDR3 DNA reads TGCGCCAGCAGTGATTGGGGGGCCACAGATACGCAGTATTTT.

The chain recombines TRBV20-1 with TRBJ2-1; 9 nucleotides agree with TRBD2. This CDR3 is 15 amino acids long. Germline values: CDR1 DFQATT, CDR2 SNEGSKA (reference sequence). V trimming: 6 bases; J trimming: 3 bases; junction bases outside the gene matches: 9. CDR3 DNA sequence: TGCAGTGCAACCTCCGGGACTAGCTACTACAATGAGCAGTTCTTC. It codes for CSATSGTSYYNEQFF.

This chain connects TRBV6-6 to TRBJ1-5; tentatively, D is TRBD1 (5 bases). V shed 7 bases and J shed 0 bases, with 10 bases lying between them. Germline CDR1 and CDR2: MNHNY and SVGAGI (reference sequence). This CDR3 has 14 amino acids. The chain's CDR3 is CASTGGNSNQPQHF. Here the CDR3 DNA reads TGTGCCAGCACCGGGGGAAATAGCAATCAGCCCCAGCATTTT.

This chain uses TRBV6-2 or TRBV6-3 with TRBJ2-7; D assignment may be TRBD1 or TRBD2 (5 bases each). Trimming took off 4 bases at V and 5 bases at J, with 12 bases between the two ends. This CDR3 is built from 13 residues. Germline values: CDR1 MNHEY, CDR2 SVGEGT. The CDR3 loop reads CASSSGPRDEQYV. CDR3 DNA: TGTGCCAGCAGTTCGGGGCCACGAGACGAGCAGTACGTC.

This clonotype was detected ten times or more. The chain is built from TRBV6-5 and TRBJ2-3; tentatively, D is TRBD2 (6 bases). The CDR3 has 15 residues. The V end lost 8 bases, the J end lost 0 bases, and 15 bases lay between the germline ends. Germline CDR1 reads MNHEY; CDR2 reads SVGAGI. CDR3 amino acids: CASRLGVTSTDTQYF. CDR3 sequence (DNA): TGTGCCAGCCGACTAGGGGTGACTAGCACAGATACGCAGTATTTT.

J is TRBJ1-1 and V is TRBV20-1, with D possibly matching TRBD1 (6 bases). CDR3 length: 13 amino acids. Trimming pared 6 bases from V and 1 base from J, leaving 12 bases between. Germline CDR1 is DFQATT and CDR2 is SNEGSKA (reference sequence). This CDR3 is CSARKGGNTEAFF. The CDR3 DNA sequence: TGCAGTGCCCGGAAAGGGGGGAACACTGAAGCTTTCTTT.

This clonotype has a count of ten or more. This chain joins TRBV4-1 and TRBJ2-2, with TRBD2 identical over 7 bases. CDR1 and CDR2 from the germline V gene are MGHRA and YSYEKL. V shed 3 bases and J 4 bases; nucleotides not matched to a gene: 5. The CDR3 is 15 amino acids. The CDR3, as DNA: TGCGCCAGCAGCCAGGGAGGGGCGACCACCGGGGAGCTGTTTTTT. Translating it yields CASSQGGATTGELFF.

The chain has TRBV6-5 and TRBJ2-2; no clear D gene. Trimming left V 0 bases short and J 6 bases short, with 11 bases between. Germline values: CDR1 MNHEY, CDR2 SVGAGI. The CDR3 has 15 residues. As DNA, the CDR3 is TGTGCCAGCAGTTACTCGACCGTGAGCGCCGGGGAGCTGTTTTTT. Amino acid sequence: CASSYSTVSAGELFF.

This chain joins TRBV3-1 and TRBJ1-2; possibly TRBD1 for D (5 bases). V was cut by 4 bases and J by 6 bases, with 15 bases left in between. Germline assignment: CDR1 LGHDT and CDR2 YNNKEL (reference sequence). This CDR3 is 14 amino acids long. CDR3 coding DNA: TGTGCCAGCAGCCGGGGCAGCGGATTAGATGGCTACACCTTC. Amino acid sequence: CASSRGSGLDGYTF.

The rearrangement links TRBV7-9 to TRBJ2-4; the D is unclear. Germline CDR1 is SEHNR and CDR2 is FQNEAQ (reference sequence). The CDR3 contains 16 residues. V lost 5 bases and J 1 base, leaving 15 bases between the germline ends. For the CDR3, the DNA is TGTGCCAGCAGCGTGTCACGATACCTGGCCAAAAACATTCAGTACTTC. As protein: CASSVSRYLAKNIQYF.

This clonotype was observed a few times. The J gene is TRBJ1-6, the V gene TRBV7-9; D unresolved. Trimming removed 5 bases from V and 5 bases from J, with 13 bases in between. This CDR3 contains 15 residues. Germline V gene sequence: CDR1 SEHNR, CDR2 FQNEAQ (reference sequence). CDR3 in DNA: TGTGCCAGCAGCCTCGGTGCGGTCAATAATTCACCCCTCCACTTT. This codes for CASSLGAVNNSPLHF. The full variable domain, with the rest looked up from reference TRBV7-9 and TRBJ1-6, is DTGVSQNPRHKITKRGQNVTFRCDPISEHNRLYWYRQTLGQGPEFLTYFQNEAQLEKSRLLSDRFSAERPKGSFSTLEIQRTEQGDSAMYLCASSLGAVNNSPLHFGNGTRLTVT.